This T cell receptor (beta chain) is drawn from a study of OX40 agonist ivuxolimab in advanced cancers. This clone has just one count. The CDR3 sequence is 13 residues long. V was trimmed by 7 bases and J by 12 bases, leaving 19 bases between them. Germline V gives CDR1 SGHAT, CDR2 FQDESV (reference sequence). Only in-frame clones appear in the TCRdb table, and some are missing; sequencing was by immunoSEQ multiplex PCR. The sample consists of 65,000 to 90,000 clones, roughly nine tenths of them appearing once. This TCR was recovered from an adult with an advanced solid tumor such as melanoma, head and neck, liver or kidney cancer. The J gene is TRBJ2-1, the V gene TRBV11-1; D unresolved. This sample comprised CD4+ or CD8+ T cells sorted from blood, obtained in a trial of the OX40 agonist ivuxolimab. CDR3 in amino acids: CASNRRFSVVQFF. For the CDR3, the DNA is TGTGCCAGCAACAGAAGATTCTCCGTAGTGCAGTTCTTC.